Shown below are 2 T cell receptor beta chains from a single sample sequenced in a study of vaccination effects on CD4 cells after COVID-19. For these TCRs, the target antigens are not known. Sequencing used immunoSEQ multiplex PCR; TCRdb keeps in-frame clones, though not all of them. The sample records more than 50,000 clones, 80% to 90% being singletons. Antigen-specific CD4+ T cells were expanded with viral peptide pools in the ViraFEST assay before sequencing. Scientists isolated CD4+ T cells after an approximately 11-day culture period ended. This specimen consisted of CD4+ T cells from PBMCs cultured with HCoV-229E spike peptides, obtained before COVID-19 vaccination. These receptors were collected from a human donor who received a COVID-19 vaccine.

CDR3 residues: CASSQECSGTSVFDSTDTQYF. The CDR3 nucleotides read TGTGCCAGCAGCCAAGAATGCTCCGGGACATCAGTCTTTGATAGCACAGATACGCAGTATTTT. This chain links TRBV3-1 (or the pseudogene TRBV3-2) with TRBJ2-3; a possible D gene is TRBD1 (6 bases). Trimming removed 0 bases at V and 0 bases at J, with 25 bases between. There are 21 residues in the CDR3. CDR1 and CDR2 (germline): LGHDT, YNNKEL (reference sequence).

The chain joins TRBV5-1 to TRBJ2-5; D call uncertain. Trimming left V 7 bases short and J 1 base short, with 11 bases between. The germline V gene has CDR1 SGHRS and CDR2 YFSETQ. The CDR3 runs 13 residues. The CDR3 nucleotides are TGCGCCAGCGTCCCGAGTGGCCAAGAGACCCAGTACTTC. Its protein product is CASVPSGQETQYF.